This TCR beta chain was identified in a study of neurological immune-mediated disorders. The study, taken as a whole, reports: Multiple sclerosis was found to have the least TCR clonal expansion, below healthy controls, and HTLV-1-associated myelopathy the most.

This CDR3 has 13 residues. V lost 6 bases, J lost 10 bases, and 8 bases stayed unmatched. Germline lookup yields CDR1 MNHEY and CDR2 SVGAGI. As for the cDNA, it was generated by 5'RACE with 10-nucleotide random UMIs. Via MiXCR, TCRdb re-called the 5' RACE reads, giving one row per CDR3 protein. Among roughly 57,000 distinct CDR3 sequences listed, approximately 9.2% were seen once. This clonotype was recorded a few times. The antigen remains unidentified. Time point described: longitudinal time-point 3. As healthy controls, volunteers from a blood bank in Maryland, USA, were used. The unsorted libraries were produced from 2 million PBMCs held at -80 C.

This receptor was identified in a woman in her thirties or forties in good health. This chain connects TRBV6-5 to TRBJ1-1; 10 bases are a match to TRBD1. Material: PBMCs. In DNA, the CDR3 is TGTGCCAGCAGCCGGACAGGGGGAGTAGGAGCTTTCTTT. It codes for CASSRTGGVGAFF.